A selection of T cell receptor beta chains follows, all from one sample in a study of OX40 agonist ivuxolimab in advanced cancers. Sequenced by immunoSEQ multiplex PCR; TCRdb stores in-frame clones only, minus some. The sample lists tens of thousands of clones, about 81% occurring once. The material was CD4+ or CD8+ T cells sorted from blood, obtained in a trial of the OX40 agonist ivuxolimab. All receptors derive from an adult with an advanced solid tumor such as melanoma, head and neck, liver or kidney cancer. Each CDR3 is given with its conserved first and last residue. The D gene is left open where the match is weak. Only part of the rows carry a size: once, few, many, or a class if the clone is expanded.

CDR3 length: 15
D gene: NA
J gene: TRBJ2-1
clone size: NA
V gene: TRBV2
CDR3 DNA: TGTGCCAGCAGTGAAGAGGGCCGCTCCTACAATGAGCAGTTCTTC
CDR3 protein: CASSEEGRSYNEQFF

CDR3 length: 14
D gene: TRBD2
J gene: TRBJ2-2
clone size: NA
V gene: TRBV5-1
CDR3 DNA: TGCGCCAGCAGTGAGAGGGGAGGGTCCGGGGAGCTGTTTTTT
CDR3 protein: CASSERGGSGELFF

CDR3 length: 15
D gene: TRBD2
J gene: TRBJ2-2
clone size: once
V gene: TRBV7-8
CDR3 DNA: TGTGCCAGCAGCCGACTAGCGGGGAACACCGGGGAGCTGTTTTTT
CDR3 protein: CASSRLAGNTGELFF

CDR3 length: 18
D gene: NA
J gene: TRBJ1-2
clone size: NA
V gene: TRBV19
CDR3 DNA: TGTGCCAGTAGTCTCTACCCCGGGTCAGGATCGATTAACTATGGCTACACCTTC
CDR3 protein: CASSLYPGSGSINYGYTF

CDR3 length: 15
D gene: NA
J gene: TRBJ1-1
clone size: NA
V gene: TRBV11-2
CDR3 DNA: TGTGCCAGCAGCTCGCCGCAGACGGGGAACACTGAAGCTTTCTTT
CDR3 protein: CASSSPQTGNTEAFF

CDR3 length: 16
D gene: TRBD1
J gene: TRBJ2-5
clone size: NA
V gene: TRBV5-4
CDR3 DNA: TGTGCCAGCAGCCGCGACAGGGTGGGGTACCAAGAGACCCAGTACTTC
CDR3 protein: CASSRDRVGYQETQYF

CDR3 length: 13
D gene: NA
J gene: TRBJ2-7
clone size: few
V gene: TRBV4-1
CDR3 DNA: TGCGCCAGCAGCCAAGAACATCCCTACGAGCAGTACTTC
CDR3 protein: CASSQEHPYEQYF

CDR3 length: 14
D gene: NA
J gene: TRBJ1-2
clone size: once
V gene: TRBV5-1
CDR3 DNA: TGCGCCAGCAGCTTGCCGAGACAGGACTATGGCTACACCTTC
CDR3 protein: CASSLPRQDYGYTF

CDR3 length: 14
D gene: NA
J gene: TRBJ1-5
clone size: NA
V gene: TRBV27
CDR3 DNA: TGTGCCAGCAGTTTATACAAGAGCAATCAGCCCCAGCATTTT
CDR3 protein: CASSLYKSNQPQHF

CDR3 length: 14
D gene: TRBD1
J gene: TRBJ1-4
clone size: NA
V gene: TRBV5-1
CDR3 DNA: TGCGCCAGCAGTCAGGACAGGGATCAGGAAAAACTGTTTTTT
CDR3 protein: CASSQDRDQEKLFF

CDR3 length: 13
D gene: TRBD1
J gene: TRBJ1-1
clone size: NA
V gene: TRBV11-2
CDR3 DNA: TGTGCCAGCAGGTCAGGGGGGTGGGCTGAAGCTTTCTTT
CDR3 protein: CASRSGGWAEAFF

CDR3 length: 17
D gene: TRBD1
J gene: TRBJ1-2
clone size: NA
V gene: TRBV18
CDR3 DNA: TGTGCCAGCTCACCCGGGACAGATACTAGAGAATCGAGGGGCTACACCTTC
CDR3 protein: CASSPGTDTRESRGYTF

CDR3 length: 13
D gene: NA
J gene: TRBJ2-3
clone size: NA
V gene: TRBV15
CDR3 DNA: TGTGCCACCAGCAGAGACCACCAAGATACGCAGTATTTT
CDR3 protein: CATSRDHQDTQYF

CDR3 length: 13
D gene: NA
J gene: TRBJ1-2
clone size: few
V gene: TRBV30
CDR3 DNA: TGTGCCTGGAGTGTGGGACTAGAGTCTGGCTACACCTTC
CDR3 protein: CAWSVGLESGYTF

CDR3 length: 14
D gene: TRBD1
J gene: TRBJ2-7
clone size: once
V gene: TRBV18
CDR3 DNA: TGTGCCAGCTCACCCGGGACAGGGCCCTACGAGCAGTACTTC
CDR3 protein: CASSPGTGPYEQYF

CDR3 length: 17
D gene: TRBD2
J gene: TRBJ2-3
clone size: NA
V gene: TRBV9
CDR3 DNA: TGTGCCAGCAGCGTAGAGGGGTCGGGGGGGGCCTGGGATACGCAGTATTTT
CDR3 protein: CASSVEGSGGAWDTQYF

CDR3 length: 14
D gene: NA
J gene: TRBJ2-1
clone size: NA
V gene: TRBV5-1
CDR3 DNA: TGCGCCAGCAGCTGGGGGGACTCAATCAATGAGCAGTTCTTC
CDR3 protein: CASSWGDSINEQFF

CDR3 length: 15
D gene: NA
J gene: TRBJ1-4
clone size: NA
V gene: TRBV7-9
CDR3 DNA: TGTGCCAGCAGCTTAGAAGGGACGGTAAATGAAAAACTGTTTTTT
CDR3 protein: CASSLEGTVNEKLFF

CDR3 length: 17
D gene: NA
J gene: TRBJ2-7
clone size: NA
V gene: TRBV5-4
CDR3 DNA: TGTGCCAGCAGCCCGTGGGGGACCGGGGGAAGCTCCTACGAGCAGTACTTC
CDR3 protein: CASSPWGTGGSSYEQYF

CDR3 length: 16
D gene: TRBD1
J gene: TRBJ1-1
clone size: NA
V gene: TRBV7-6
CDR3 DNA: TGTGCCAGCAGCAAGCCACGGACAGGGGACAGCACTGAAGCTTTCTTT
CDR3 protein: CASSKPRTGDSTEAFF

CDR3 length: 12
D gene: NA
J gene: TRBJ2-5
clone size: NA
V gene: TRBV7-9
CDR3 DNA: TGTGCCAGCAGCGGCTTACAAGAGACCCAGTACTTC
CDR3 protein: CASSGLQETQYF

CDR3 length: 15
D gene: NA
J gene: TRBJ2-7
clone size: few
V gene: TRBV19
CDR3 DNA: TGTGCCAGTAGTCCCGGGACCGGACGGATAAACGAGCAGTACTTC
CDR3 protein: CASSPGTGRINEQYF